The 31 T cell receptor beta chains reported below all come from one sample, sequenced in a study of blood T cells in healthy people across ages. It was with a sample-barcoded 5' primer and a J-beta primer mix that a second PCR of about 6 to 11 cycles was run. TCRdb processed the 5' RACE reads anew with MiXCR; each CDR3 protein has one entry. The sample gives roughly 900,000 distinct CDR3 sequences, more than 25% of which show up once; roughly 17% is in the top ten. Source material: blood. Receptors were obtained from an elderly woman in good health.

This clonotype was observed a handful of times. One junction end disagrees with the germline gene, perhaps due to a read error. V is TRBV7-2 and J is TRBJ1-5; 9 bases are a match to TRBD1. Per germline, CDR1 SGHTA and CDR2 FQGNSA. The CDR3 has 16 amino acids. The CDR3 nucleotides are TGTGCCAGCAGCTTAGGGACAGGGGAGCATAATCAGCCCCGGCATTTT. The encoded protein is CASSLGTGEHNQPRHF.

The chain joins TRBV7-2 to TRBJ2-1; D gene uncertain. The DNA end is a closer match to TRBJ2-7, so the J assignment may be wrong. The CDR3 runs 15 residues. Germline V gives CDR1 SGHTA, CDR2 FQGNSA. The CDR3 DNA reads TGTGCCAGCAGCCACGGAGAAGGCTCCCACAATGAGCAGTACTTC. This sequence encodes CASSHGEGSHNEQYF.

CDR3 nucleotide sequence: TGTGCCAGCAGCCAAGAGACCCGCCGCACAGATACGCAGTATTTT. It codes for CASSQETRRTDTQYF. V usage is TRBV19 and J usage is TRBJ2-3, with D unclear. Trimming removed 9 bases at V and 1 base at J, with 17 bases between. Germline V gene data show CDR1 as LNHDA and CDR2 as SQIVND (reference sequence). The CDR3 contains 15 residues.

Worth noting for this clonotype: A much larger clone differs by one base, so this may be a read error. The rearrangement joins TRBV7-2 to TRBJ1-5, with 10 bases that match TRBD1. Losses at the gene ends were 5 bases for V and 9 bases for J; bases not matched to a gene: 16. Germline assignment: CDR1 SGHTA and CDR2 FQGNSA. The CDR3 has 17 amino acids. CDR3 sequence (DNA): TGTGCCAGCAGCCCCTCTTTTGACAGGGGGCCGTACCTGCCCCAGCATTTT. This translates into CASSPSFDRGPYLPQHF. The whole variable domain, filled in from reference TRBV7-2 and TRBJ1-5, reads GAGVSQSPSNKVTEKGKDVELRCDPISGHTALYWYRQSLGQGLEFLIYFQGNSAPDKSGLPSDRFSAERTGGSVSTLTIQRTQQEDSAVYLCASSPSFDRGPYLPQHFGDGTRLSIL.

The J gene is TRBJ1-1, the V gene TRBV4-3; the D is unclear. V lost 1 base and J lost 4, with 7 bases in between. The germline V gene has CDR1 LGHNA and CDR2 YSLEER. The CDR3 runs 13 residues. CDR3 coding DNA: TGCGCCAGCAGCCAAGTCGTGGGCACTGAAGCTTTCTTT. It translates to CASSQVVGTEAFF.

This clonotype was recorded a few times. This rearrangement joins TRBV20-1 to TRBJ2-1, with D perhaps TRBD2 (6 bases). The V gene lost 6 bases and the J gene lost 1 base, with 16 bases spanning the gap. The CDR3 runs 15 residues. The germline gives CDR1 DFQATT, CDR2 SNEGSKA (reference sequence). CDR3 residues: CSARPVGLSYNEQFF. The CDR3 DNA reads as TGCAGTGCCCGACCAGTGGGACTTTCCTACAATGAGCAGTTCTTC.

Many counts were recorded for this clonotype. V gene TRBV6-5 combines with J gene TRBJ2-7; 10 nucleotides agree with TRBD1. CDR1 is MNHEY, CDR2 SVGAGI, per germline. Trimming cost V 6 bases and J 4 bases; bases outside gene matches: 9. The CDR3 is made up of 15 amino acids. CDR3 loop: CASRLFRDRGYEQYF. DNA for the CDR3: TGTGCCAGCAGATTGTTCAGGGACAGGGGATACGAGCAGTACTTC.

This sequence joins TRBV28 and TRBJ2-5; maybe TRBD2 (5 bases). The DNA end is a closer match to TRBJ2-4, so the J assignment may be wrong. The CDR3 extends over 13 amino acids. Germline values: CDR1 MDHEN, CDR2 SYDVKM. CDR3 DNA sequence: TGTGCCAGCAGTTTGAGTCGGGAAAGCATTCAGTACTTC. Its protein product is CASSLSRESIQYF.

The chain carries TRBV15 and TRBJ1-4; D is unclear. Germline lookup yields CDR1 LNHNV and CDR2 YYDKDF (reference sequence). The CDR3 spans 16 residues. V shed 2 bases and J shed 0 bases, with 10 bases lying between them. For the CDR3, the DNA is TGTGCCACCAGCAGAATGAAGGGAGCAACTAATGAAAAACTGTTTTTT. This encodes CATSRMKGATNEKLFF.

This clonotype was found a few times. The V call is TRBV12-3 or TRBV12-4, the J call TRBJ2-7, with 7 bases fitting TRBD2. This CDR3 has 15 amino acids. V lost 4 bases to trimming and J lost 1 base; unmatched junction nucleotides: 7. CDR3 in DNA: TGTGCCAGCAGTTCTGTGGCGGGGGTATCCTACGAGCAGTACTTC. It yields the protein CASSSVAGVSYEQYF.

Of note for this clonotype: A much larger clonotype is one base distant, so this may be a read error. CDR3 in amino acids: CSGKGRRAGGGETQYF. The CDR3 nucleotides read TGCAGCGGGAAAGGAAGACGAGCGGGGGGAGGAGAGACCCAGTACTTC. The J gene is TRBJ2-5, the V gene TRBV29-1; TRBD2 aligns across 9 bases. The V segment lost 7 bases and the J segment 4 bases; nucleotides outside the gene matches: 16. The CDR3 covers 16 residues. Germline assignment: CDR1 SQVTM and CDR2 ANQGSEA.

This clonotype was detected ten times or more. Possible read error: a much larger clone is one base away. The chain employs TRBV7-9 and TRBJ2-1; 8 bases line up with TRBD1. J lost 2 bases, V lost 4 bases, and 1 base had no gene match. CDR3 length: 14 residues. Germline V lookup: CDR1 SEHNR, CDR2 FQNEAQ (reference sequence). Written as DNA, the CDR3 is TGTGCCAGCAGCTCGGGACAGGCCTACAATGAGCAGTTCTTC. Translated: CASSSGQAYNEQFF.

V and J are TRBV10-3 and TRBJ2-5; TRBD1 matches at 9 bases. With the DNA end fitting TRBJ2-7 better, the J assignment may be wrong. Germline values: CDR1 ENHRY, CDR2 SYGVKD. This CDR3 contains 12 residues. As DNA, the CDR3 is TGTGCCATCAGCTGGACAGGGGACGAGCAGTACTTC. This encodes CAISWTGDEQYF.

The table lists this clonotype with a few counts. The J gene is TRBJ2-3, the V gene TRBV7-8; D is possibly TRBD2 (6 bases). CDR1 SGHVS and CDR2 FQNEAQ come from the germline V gene. Trimming stripped 5 bases from V and 0 bases from J, with 15 bases between. The CDR3 sequence is 16 residues long. The CDR3 sequence is CASSPGTVISTDTQYF. DNA for the CDR3: TGTGCCAGCAGCCCCGGGACTGTAATTAGCACAGATACGCAGTATTTT.

This clonotype appeared a few times. The rearrangement uses TRBV6-2 or TRBV6-3 and TRBJ1-1, with unresolved D. CDR1 MNHEY and CDR2 SVGEGT come from the germline V gene. Deletions cut 6 bases from V and 0 bases from J, with 8 bases between. This CDR3 spans 13 amino acids. CDR3 coding DNA: TGTGCCAGCAGGCCGCCAATGAACACTGAAGCTTTCTTT. Encoded protein: CASRPPMNTEAFF.

This clonotype is a singleton in its sample. Here the CDR3 reads CASSATGNSPLHF. For the CDR3, the DNA is TGCGCCAGCAGTGCAACGGGGAATTCACCCCTCCACTTT. The chain joins TRBV10-1 to TRBJ1-6; D remains ambiguous. This CDR3 region has 13 residues. Trimming stripped 4 bases from V and 7 bases from J, with 8 bases between. Per germline, CDR1 WNHNN and CDR2 SYGVQD (reference sequence).

This clonotype was picked up a small number of times. The rearrangement joins TRBV27 to TRBJ2-5; D not resolved. The CDR3 sequence is 13 residues long. Trimming stripped 6 bases from V and 5 bases from J, with 13 bases between. Germline V lookup: CDR1 MNHEY, CDR2 SMNVEV (reference sequence). This CDR3 is CASRKGSLETQYF. The CDR3 DNA is TGTGCCAGCAGAAAGGGCAGTTTGGAGACCCAGTACTTC.

The rearrangement joins TRBV7-9 to TRBJ1-1, with D maybe TRBD1 (6 bases). V was clipped by 6 bases and J by 4 bases, with 15 bases between them. This CDR3 is built from 14 residues. The germline CDR1 and CDR2 sequences are SEHNR and FQNEAQ (reference sequence). The CDR3 here is CASRKGGQSTEAFF. The CDR3 region has the DNA TGTGCCAGCAGGAAAGGGGGGCAGAGCACTGAAGCTTTCTTT.

This clonotype appeared a few times. CDR3 sequence: CASSLEGQGSPPLHF. Written as DNA, the CDR3 is TGTGCCAGCAGCTTGGAGGGCCAGGGTAGTCCACCCCTCCACTTT. This chain uses TRBV5-8 with TRBJ1-6; D possibly corresponds to TRBD1 (5 bases). The CDR3 runs to 15 residues. The germline CDR1 and CDR2 sequences are SGHTS and YDEGEE. V was cut by 0 bases and J by 11 bases, with 15 bases left in between.

The V and J genes are TRBV10-3 and TRBJ1-6, with 7 bases lining up with TRBD1. There are 13 residues in the CDR3. CDR1 is ENHRY, CDR2 SYGVKD, per germline. Trimming removed 8 bases from V and 11 bases from J; junction bases left unmatched: 9. The CDR3 region is CAIGRDSMTPLHF. CDR3 in DNA: TGTGCCATCGGAAGGGACAGTATGACACCCCTCCACTTT.

As to this clonotype: A much larger clone lies a single base off, so this may be a read error. The chain has TRBV5-1 and TRBJ2-1; 8 bases map to TRBD1. The DNA end is a closer match to TRBJ2-7, so the J assignment may be wrong. The CDR3 has 17 residues. CDR1 is SGHRS and CDR2 is YFSETQ in the germline V gene. The CDR3 nucleotides are TGCGCCAGCAGCTTGAGATTGGGGACAGGCACCTACAATGAGCAGTACTTC. Translated, it gives CASSLRLGTGTYNEQYF.

Many counts were recorded for this clonotype. This sequence joins TRBV7-2 and TRBJ2-1; 10 bases map to TRBD2. Unmatched junction bases numbered 11, after V lost 6 bases and J lost 9 bases. CDR3 size: 15 residues. Germline V gene lookup returns CDR1 SGHTA and CDR2 FQGNSA. CDR3 protein: CASREPAGGPGEQFF. CDR3 DNA: TGTGCCAGCAGAGAACCAGCGGGGGGGCCTGGTGAGCAGTTCTTC.

V is TRBV6-5 and J is TRBJ2-1; 9 bases match TRBD2. With V trimmed by 0 bases and J by 2 bases, 8 bases remained unmatched. Germline-derived CDR1 and CDR2 are MNHEY and SVGAGI. The CDR3 is made up of 18 amino acids. This CDR3 is CASSYSRAGTSPYNEQFF. DNA of the CDR3: TGTGCCAGCAGTTACTCGAGGGCCGGGACTAGCCCCTACAATGAGCAGTTCTTC.

The sample holds many counts of this clonotype. V and J are TRBV6-2 or TRBV6-3 and TRBJ2-7; 7 bases match TRBD1. V lost 0 bases, J lost 3 bases, and 2 bases stayed unmatched. CDR1 is MNHEY and CDR2 is SVGEGT in the germline V gene. The CDR3 is 14 amino acids. CDR3 coding DNA: TGTGCCAGCAGTTACTCAGGGGGCTACTACGAGCAGTACTTC. It encodes CASSYSGGYYEQYF.

This clonotype was recorded at least ten times. The chain employs TRBV20-1 and TRBJ1-5; the match to TRBD1 covers 8 bases. The CDR3 extends over 14 amino acids. Per germline, CDR1 DFQATT and CDR2 SNEGSKA (reference sequence). V trimming: 2 bases; J trimming: 4 bases; junction bases outside the gene matches: 4. Here the CDR3 reads CSARPRQGNQPQHF. The CDR3 DNA reads TGCAGTGCTAGACCTCGACAGGGGAATCAGCCCCAGCATTTT.

In this sample, this clonotype turned up many times. This chain links TRBV6-5 with TRBJ2-1; 9 positions agree with TRBD1. The CDR3 loop spans 16 amino acids. Per germline, CDR1 MNHEY and CDR2 SVGAGI. With V trimmed by 2 bases and J by 8 bases, 10 bases remained unmatched. CDR3: CASSYGWTGEGYEQFF. The CDR3 DNA sequence: TGTGCCAGCAGTTACGGTTGGACAGGGGAAGGGTATGAGCAGTTCTTC.

Concerning this clonotype itself: Possible read error: a much larger clone is one base away. The V and J genes are TRBV10-3 and TRBJ2-1, with no clear D. The CDR3 consists of 12 residues. The germline V gene has CDR1 ENHRY and CDR2 SYGVKD. Trimming took 11 bases from V and 5 from J, leaving 13 bases between them. This chain's CDR3 is CASRVVNNEQFF. In DNA form, the CDR3 reads TGTGCCTCACGGGTGGTAAACAATGAGCAGTTCTTC.

Many counts were recorded for this clonotype. The chain uses TRBV12-3 or TRBV12-4 and TRBJ2-5, with 8 bases identical to TRBD1. This CDR3 is 13 amino acids long. The ends lost 3 bases at V and 7 bases at J; junction bases unmatched: 4. The CDR3 nucleotides read TGTGCCAGCAGTTTGGACAGGGCGGGGACCCAGTACTTC. Translation: CASSLDRAGTQYF.

The sample holds a few counts of this clonotype. The V gene is TRBV20-1, the J gene TRBJ1-5; possible D gene TRBD1, 5 bases. Trimming removed 3 bases from V and 0 bases from J, with 9 bases in between. Germline lookup yields CDR1 DFQATT and CDR2 SNEGSKA (reference sequence). CDR3 length: 14 amino acids. CDR3 residues: CSARWQGSNQPQHF. The CDR3 DNA sequence: TGCAGTGCTAGGTGGCAGGGTAGCAATCAGCCCCAGCATTTT.

The chain has TRBV7-2 and TRBJ2-7, with 8 bases that match TRBD2. The CDR3 sequence is 14 residues long. Germline V gives CDR1 SGHTA, CDR2 FQGNSA. The V segment lost 1 base and the J segment 10 bases; nucleotides outside the gene matches: 9. CDR3 residues: CASSLEQGRGDQYF. The CDR3 DNA sequence: TGTGCCAGCAGCTTAGAGCAGGGGCGGGGGGACCAGTACTTC.

This chain's CDR3 is CASSQSTGVEQFF. The DNA of the CDR3 is TGTGCCAGCAGCCAGAGTACAGGGGTTGAGCAGTTCTTC. The chain has TRBV9 and TRBJ2-1, with 7 bases lining up with TRBD1. Germline V gene lookup returns CDR1 SGDLS and CDR2 YYNGEE. CDR3 length equals 13 residues. J was trimmed by 9 bases and V by 4 bases; bases with no gene match: 7.